These 4 T cell receptor beta chains were all obtained from the same sample, sequenced in a study of Ad26.COV2.S vaccination and SARS-CoV-2 variants. Sample treatment: some 19 received Ad26.COV2.S at low or high dose, single or two shots; roughly five received placebo; per-sample allocation not given. Each sample was drawn 63 days after the first injection (of vaccine or placebo). Only in-frame clones appear in the TCRdb table, and some are missing; sequencing was by immunoSEQ multiplex PCR. The sample consists of roughly 320,000 clones, 85% of them appearing once. The sample consisted of peripheral blood, taken in a trial of Ad26.COV2.S vaccine versus placebo. The receptors originated from a person aged 18-65 years who received the Ad26.COV2.S COVID-19 vaccine or a placebo.

The chain has TRBV3-1 (or the pseudogene TRBV3-2) and TRBJ2-5; 12 bases map to TRBD2. This CDR3 is 15 amino acids long. Trimming cost V 4 bases and J 4 bases; bases outside gene matches: 4. Looked up from germline, CDR1 is LGHDT and CDR2 is YNNKEL (reference sequence). Here the CDR3 reads CASSRGLAGRETQYF. In nucleotides, the CDR3 is TGTGCCAGCAGCCGAGGACTAGCGGGGAGAGAGACCCAGTACTTC.

This clone was seen a single time. As DNA, the CDR3 is TGTGCCAGCAGCTTATACGGGGGCCGGTTCTTC. Protein product: CASSLYGGRFF. The chain carries TRBV7-2 and TRBJ2-1; either TRBD1 or TRBD2 may fit D (6 bases each). Per germline, CDR1 SGHTA and CDR2 FQGNSA. V lost 2 bases and J 15 bases, leaving 11 bases between the germline ends. This CDR3 is built from 11 residues. Filled out from reference TRBV7-2 and TRBJ2-1, the complete variable domain reads GAGVSQSPSNKVTEKGKDVELRCDPISGHTALYWYRQSLGQGLEFLIYFQGNSAPDKSGLPSDRFSAERTGGSVSTLTIQRTQQEDSAVYLCASSLYGGRFFGPGTRLTVL.

The rearrangement uses TRBV5-5 and TRBJ1-1; D remains ambiguous. The CDR3 spans 13 residues. V gave up 4 bases and J gave up 5 bases, with 12 bases separating them. Germline CDR1 reads SGHKS; CDR2 reads YYEKEE (reference sequence). The DNA of the CDR3 is TGTGCCAGCAGCCTTAATGTTGGTACTGAAGCTTTCTTT. This gives the protein CASSLNVGTEAFF. Using reference TRBV5-5 and TRBJ1-1 for the parts outside the CDR3, the full variable domain is DAGVTQSPTHLIKTRGQQVTLRCSPISGHKSVSWYQQVLGQGPQFIFQYYEKEERGRGNFPDRFSARQFPNYSSELNVNALLLGDSALYLCASSLNVGTEAFFGQGTRLTVV.

The chain recombines TRBV6-6 with TRBJ1-5, with 10 bases aligning to TRBD1. Losses at the gene ends were 5 bases for V and 7 bases for J; bases not matched to a gene: 5. The CDR3 loop spans 14 amino acids. Germline-derived CDR1 and CDR2 are MNHNY and SVGAGI (reference sequence). DNA of the CDR3: TGTGCCAGCAGTGACCTGACAGGGGGCCAGCCCCAGCATTTT. This gives the protein CASSDLTGGQPQHF.